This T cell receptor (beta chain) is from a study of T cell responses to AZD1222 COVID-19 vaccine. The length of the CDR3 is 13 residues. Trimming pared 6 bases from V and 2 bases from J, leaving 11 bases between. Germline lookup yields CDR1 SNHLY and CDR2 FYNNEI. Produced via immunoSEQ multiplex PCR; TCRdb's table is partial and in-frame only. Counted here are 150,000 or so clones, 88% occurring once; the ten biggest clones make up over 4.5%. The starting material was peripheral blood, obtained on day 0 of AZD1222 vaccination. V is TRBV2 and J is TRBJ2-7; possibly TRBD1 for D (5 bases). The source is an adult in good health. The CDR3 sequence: CASRKVQAYEQYF. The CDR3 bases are TGTGCCAGCAGAAAAGTACAGGCCTACGAGCAGTACTTC.